The 23 T cell receptor beta chains in this list originate from one sample, sequenced in a study of cytomegalovirus exposure and HLA in healthy donors. PCR used 60 Vbeta primers and 13 Jbeta primers. The repertoire was sequenced with immunoSEQ multiplex PCR; TCRdb's copy has only in-frame clones and lacks some. The sample yields about 170,000 clones, about 85% seen once. The sequenced sample consisted of PBMCs. Receptor source: a boy aged 2-9 years in good health and CMV-seronegative.

This chain links TRBV7-9 with TRBJ2-1; 7 nucleotides align to TRBD2. The CDR3 covers 14 residues. CDR1 and CDR2 (germline): SEHNR, FQNEAQ (reference sequence). The V and J ends lost 6 bases and 6 bases, in that order; junction bases with no gene match: 8. CDR3: CASSSLASGNEQFF. CDR3 DNA: TGTGCCAGCAGTTCGCTCGCTAGCGGCAATGAGCAGTTCTTC. The full variable domain, with the rest looked up from reference TRBV7-9 and TRBJ2-1, is DTGVSQNPRHKITKRGQNVTFRCDPISEHNRLYWYRQTLGQGPEFLTYFQNEAQLEKSRLLSDRFSAERPKGSFSTLEIQRTEQGDSAMYLCASSSLASGNEQFFGPGTRLTVL.

The genes are TRBV9 and TRBJ2-5; D is ambiguous. The J call may be mistaken, given a closer DNA end match to TRBJ2-7. The CDR3 is 14 residues long. CDR1 and CDR2 (germline): SGDLS, YYNGEE. The CDR3 DNA follows: TGTGCCAGCAGCGTAGATATGTCCACCTACGAGCAGTACTTC. Translating it yields CASSVDMSTYEQYF.

The genes are TRBV28 and TRBJ1-2; no definite D call. V lost 5 bases and J 4 bases, leaving 11 bases between the germline ends. The germline V gene encodes CDR1 MDHEN and CDR2 SYDVKM. The CDR3 contains 13 residues. The CDR3 coding sequence is TGTGCCAGCAGTCTGAGTGACATCTATGGCTACACCTTC. Translating gives CASSLSDIYGYTF.

In nucleotides, the CDR3 is TGTGCCAGCAGCCTCCCCTGGACAGGAATCACTGAAGCTTTCTTT. This translates into CASSLPWTGITEAFF. This sequence joins TRBV7-8 and TRBJ1-1, with 7 bases lining up with TRBD1. The V and J ends lost 5 bases and 4 bases, in that order; junction bases with no gene match: 10. The germline V gene has CDR1 SGHVS and CDR2 FQNEAQ. The CDR3 has 15 residues.

The V gene is TRBV5-1, the J gene TRBJ1-1; D unresolved. The CDR3 length is 12 residues. Trimming took off 4 bases at V and 1 base at J, with 5 bases between the two ends. Germline-derived CDR1 and CDR2 are SGHRS and YFSETQ. The chain's CDR3 is CASSLANTEAFF. The DNA of the CDR3 is TGCGCCAGCAGCCTAGCGAACACTGAAGCTTTCTTT.

The V call is TRBV10-3, the J call TRBJ2-5, with TRBD1 matching 8 bases. This CDR3 is built from 13 residues. J was trimmed by 4 bases and V by 3 bases; bases with no gene match: 1. The germline V gene encodes CDR1 ENHRY and CDR2 SYGVKD. CDR3 sequence reads: CAISDGQGETQYF. CDR3 DNA sequence: TGTGCCATCAGTGACGGACAGGGAGAGACCCAGTACTTC.

The chain is built from TRBV5-1 and TRBJ2-3; unclear D gene. V lost 5 bases to trimming and J lost 4 bases, with 14 bases between them. Per the germline V gene, CDR1 is SGHRS and CDR2 is YFSETQ. There are 14 residues in the CDR3. CDR3 sequence: CASRPGSLADTQYF. As DNA, the CDR3 is TGCGCCAGCAGGCCCGGGTCTCTGGCAGATACGCAGTATTTT. Supplemented by reference TRBV5-1 and TRBJ2-3, the full variable domain reads KAGVTQTPRYLIKTRGQQVTLSCSPISGHRSVSWYQQTPGQGLQFLFEYFSETQRNKGNFPGRFSGRQFSNSRSEMNVSTLELGDSALYLCASRPGSLADTQYFGPGTRLTVL.

The V and J genes are TRBV10-3 and TRBJ2-7; 7 bases match TRBD2. The CDR3 has 17 amino acids. CDR1 ENHRY and CDR2 SYGVKD come from the germline V gene. V was pared by 0 bases and J by 0 bases, with 8 bases of the junction left unmatched. CDR3 protein: CAISESTSGVPSYEQYF. CDR3 bases: TGTGCCATCAGTGAGTCTACCAGCGGGGTCCCCTCCTACGAGCAGTACTTC.

The V call is TRBV14, the J call TRBJ1-1, with D possibly TRBD1 on 5 matching bases. The CDR3 is 15 residues long. Trimming took off 1 base at V and 1 base at J, with 10 bases between the two ends. Per germline, CDR1 SGHDN and CDR2 FVKESK. Here the CDR3 DNA reads TGTGCCAGCAGCCAAGTAATAGGGGAGAACACTGAAGCTTTCTTT. Residues: CASSQVIGENTEAFF.

The chain links TRBV2 to TRBJ2-1, with TRBD1 matching over 12 bases. Germline loops: CDR1 SNHLY, CDR2 FYNNEI. The V gene end was trimmed by 4 bases and the J gene end by 5 bases; junction bases not matched to a gene: 9. There are 17 residues in the CDR3. The CDR3 DNA reads TGTGCCAGCAGTGGGCAGCCGGGACAGGGGGCTCACAATGAGCAGTTCTTC. Its protein product is CASSGQPGQGAHNEQFF.

J is TRBJ2-5 and V is TRBV4-1; 12 bases fit TRBD1. The CDR3 runs 15 residues. Germline CDR1 is MGHRA and CDR2 is YSYEKL. V shed 5 bases, J shed 4 bases, and the junction held 5 bases outside the gene matches. CDR3 in DNA: TGCGCCAGCAGCTCCCGGGACAGGGGGCTAGAGACCCAGTACTTC. Amino acids: CASSSRDRGLETQYF.

This clone was detected once. The chain employs TRBV28 and TRBJ1-2; 7 nucleotides match TRBD1. CDR1 MDHEN and CDR2 SYDVKM come from the germline V gene. This CDR3 is 13 amino acids long. J lost 8 bases, V lost 7 bases, and 10 bases had no gene match. The CDR3 region is CASTPGGLEGYTF. The CDR3 DNA sequence: TGTGCCAGCACTCCAGGGGGTCTAGAAGGCTACACCTTC.

J is TRBJ2-7 and V is TRBV2; maybe TRBD2 (5 bases). V lost 4 bases, J lost 2 bases, and 6 bases lay in between. The germline V gene has CDR1 SNHLY and CDR2 FYNNEI. CDR3 size: 12 residues. CDR3 DNA: TGTGCCAGCAGTGTGACTACCTACGAGCAGTACGTC. The encoded protein is CASSVTTYEQYV.

CDR3 sequence reads: CSVEDRGPQYF. The CDR3, as DNA: TGCAGCGTTGAAGACCGAGGGCCACAGTACTTC. The V gene is TRBV29-1, the J gene TRBJ2-7; maybe TRBD2 (5 bases). The germline V gene has CDR1 SQVTM and CDR2 ANQGSEA. V gave up 0 bases and J gave up 10 bases, with 10 bases separating them. This CDR3 has 11 residues.

The V call is TRBV30, the J call TRBJ2-1, with 8 bases identical to TRBD1. J was trimmed by 9 bases and V by 5 bases; bases with no gene match: 0. The CDR3 totals 10 residues. Germline values: CDR1 GTSNPN, CDR2 SVGIG (reference sequence). This CDR3 is CAWGTGEQFF. In DNA form, the CDR3 reads TGTGCCTGGGGGACAGGTGAGCAGTTCTTC.

This clone showed up just a few times. The chain's CDR3 is CASSLGDTDNSPLHF. The CDR3 DNA sequence: TGTGCCAGCAGCTTAGGGGACACAGATAATTCACCCCTCCACTTT. The V and J genes are TRBV13 and TRBJ1-6, with a weak D call TRBD1 (5 bases). Trimming removed 0 bases at V and 5 bases at J, with 8 bases between. The CDR3 consists of 15 residues. The germline V gene encodes CDR1 PRHDT and CDR2 FYEKMQ (reference sequence).

Regarding this clone: Compared with germline, one end of the junction differs, possibly owing to a read error. The chain links TRBV7-7 to TRBJ2-5; no clear D gene. CDR3 length: 13 residues. CDR1 SSHAT and CDR2 FNYEAQ come from the germline V gene (reference sequence). The DNA of the CDR3 is TGTGCTAGCAGCTTAGCTCTTCAAGAGACCCAGTACTTC. Residues: CASSLALQETQYF.

In regard to this clone: The junction differs from germline at one of its ends, possibly a read error. This chain uses TRBV2 with TRBJ1-4; maybe TRBD1 (5 bases). The CDR3 runs 14 residues. Per the germline V gene, CDR1 is SNHLY and CDR2 is FYNNEI. CDR3: CASSAVGTTEKLFF. The CDR3, as DNA: TGTGCCAGCAGTGCTGTGGGGACTACTGAAAAACTGTTTTTT.

The rearrangement joins TRBV10-3 to TRBJ1-1; D uncertain. The germline V gene encodes CDR1 ENHRY and CDR2 SYGVKD. V dropped 2 bases and J dropped 7 bases, with 8 bases sitting between them. The CDR3 has 12 amino acids. In DNA form, the CDR3 reads TGTGCCATCAGTGAGGAGGCGGGTGAAGCTTTCTTT. Protein product: CAISEEAGEAFF.

V is TRBV5-6 and J is TRBJ2-7, with D perhaps matching TRBD1 (6 bases). The CDR3 runs to 14 residues. The V end lost 3 bases, the J end lost 0 bases, and 10 bases lay between the germline ends. Germline assignment: CDR1 SGHDT and CDR2 YYEEEE. DNA of the CDR3: TGTGCCAGCAGCTGGGGACATACCTCCTACGAGCAGTACGTC. Its protein product is CASSWGHTSYEQYV.

This chain links TRBV11-2 with TRBJ2-1, with 8 bases fitting TRBD1. Trimming took 5 bases from V and 8 from J; bases not matched to a gene: 5. The CDR3 loop spans 13 amino acids. Per germline, CDR1 SGHAT and CDR2 FQNNGV. Written as DNA, the CDR3 is TGTGCCAGCAGCCCCGGGACAGGCTATGAGCAGTTCTTC. It encodes CASSPGTGYEQFF.

J is TRBJ1-1 and V is TRBV5-1; no definite D call. Germline V gives CDR1 SGHRS, CDR2 YFSETQ. Trimming took 0 bases from V and 0 from J, leaving 15 bases between them. This CDR3 is built from 17 residues. The CDR3 DNA sequence: TGCGCCAGCAGCTTGGGGGGAGTGGGCCACTTGAACACTGAAGCTTTCTTT. It encodes CASSLGGVGHLNTEAFF.

The rearrangement uses TRBV27 and TRBJ2-1; D ambiguous. V was trimmed by 3 bases and J by 7 bases, leaving 16 bases between them. Per the germline V gene, CDR1 is MNHEY and CDR2 is SMNVEV (reference sequence). There are 15 residues in the CDR3. The CDR3 DNA reads TGTGCCAGCAGTTTTGAACAGTTCGGTTTTAATGAGCAGTTCTTC. The encoded protein is CASSFEQFGFNEQFF.